This is a list of T cell receptor beta chains from one sample in a study of T cells expressing NK-cell markers. Reanalyzing the 5' RACE reads, TCRdb keeps one entry per CDR3 protein, without DNA. This listing includes about half a million distinct CDR3 sequences. The sequenced sample was blood T cells: a sorted CD56 or NKG2C T cell subset, CD4+ or CD8+ T cells, or bulk PBMC T cells (not recorded which). The receptors derive from a woman aged 50 to 65 in good health. The CDR3 runs from the conserved cysteine through the conserved F or W.

V gene	J gene	CDR3 protein
TRBV18	TRBJ1-3	CASSDLAGGNTIYF
TRBV20-1	TRBJ2-3	CSAPRQLDTQYF
TRBV3-1	TRBJ1-4	CASSQIAAGYGEKLFF
TRBV7-9	TRBJ1-2	CASSYGRSANYGYTF
TRBV3-1	TRBJ2-3	CASSPGPPDTQYF
TRBV7-9	TRBJ1-4	CASSDSTGEVWEKLFF
TRBV6-1	TRBJ2-1	CASSATSGRAYEQFF
TRBV5-1	TRBJ2-7	CASSLVRTAGAYEQYF
TRBV4-1	TRBJ2-2	CASSQGTVTGELFF
TRBV5-1	TRBJ2-3	CASSPLAGVRGDTQYF
TRBV12-5	TRBJ2-3	CASAPQLAGTQYF
TRBV4-1	TRBJ2-3	CASSPYFNVVTDTQYF
TRBV7-7	TRBJ2-5	CASSLLRAEGETQYF
TRBV11-2	TRBJ2-1	CASSLDTRGRPYNEQFF
TRBV20-1	TRBJ1-2	CSAAPGSSNYGYTF
TRBV4-1	TRBJ2-3	CASSQVVVGGDTQYF
TRBV14	TRBJ2-1	CASMGAGGLFF
TRBV6-5	TRBJ2-7	CASRRTGTGFYEQYF
TRBV10-3	TRBJ2-1	CAISESRDGKGNEQFF
TRBV4-1	TRBJ2-2	CASSQVNGAPGELFF
TRBV12-3/TRBV12-4	TRBJ1-5	CASSLRGNREGNQPQHF
TRBV11-2	TRBJ2-3	CASSLPNTGSFQYF
TRBV18	TRBJ2-7	CASSRGTGIYEQYF
TRBV6-1	TRBJ1-1	CASTEAFHTEAFF
TRBV7-2	TRBJ2-2	CASRTGRNTGELFF
TRBV12-5	TRBJ2-3	CASGLVHKRQGTNLPPDTQYF
TRBV3-1	TRBJ2-3	CASSSRDFSPADTQYF
TRBV12-3/TRBV12-4	TRBJ2-3	CASSLGTSGIFNTQYF